This record concerns one TCR beta chain sequence. The method was immunoSEQ multiplex PCR; TCRdb's version includes in-frame clones alone and lacks a portion of them. Of approximately 49,000 clones listed, 90% to 95% are singletons. The junction had 7 bases not matched to a gene; V was cut back by 4 bases and J by 6 bases. The CDR3 length is 14 residues. Germline V gives CDR1 SGHTA, CDR2 FQGTGA. This entry comes from a study of technical replicates of blood from a few donors. This clonotype was sampled from a human donor in good health. Some clones in this sample may be carry-over from other donors' samples. V usage is TRBV7-3 and J usage is TRBJ2-7, with 9 bases that match TRBD1. Sequencing used PBMCs. The CDR3 here is CASSSPDRGGEQYF. The DNA of the CDR3 is TGTGCCAGCAGCTCCCCGGACAGGGGTGGCGAGCAGTACTTC.